The subject of this entry is one TCR beta chain. The record originates from a study of blood T cell repertoires in COVID-19. Study information: Specimens from acute and convalescent COVID-19 originated in the United States, Italy and Spain. The analysed material was cDNA or gDNA that came from T cells, B-cell-depleted T cells, or PBMCs.

V was cut by 8 bases and J by 5 bases, with 15 bases left in between. Germline V CDR1 and CDR2: MDHEN, SYDVKM. This CDR3 has 13 amino acids. Clones were read by immunoSEQ multiplex PCR, and TCRdb kept only the in-frame ones, dropping some. The sample lists more than 100,000 clones, 85% to 90% occurring once. The V call is TRBV28, the J call TRBJ2-5; D perhaps matches TRBD1 (5 bases). The sequence derives from an older man with active COVID-19. Sequencing was carried out using peripheral blood. CDR3 nucleotide sequence: TGTGCCAGCGGCACAGGTGTGGAGGAGACCCAGTACTTC. This sequence encodes CASGTGVEETQYF.